The 15 T cell receptor beta chains reported below all come from one sample, sequenced in a study of CD8+CD57+ T cells in acquired aplastic anemia (dated by TCRdb to the late 2010s). Sequenced on an Illumina HiSeq 2000. Profiling of TCR beta VDJ combinations and CDR3 sequences used genomic DNA as the template. In-frame beta chains were kept once TCRdb had trimmed the public reads at Q25 with fastp and called clones with MiXCR. Each record represents a unique CDR3 protein, reported with the most common genes and DNA among its rows. Recorded for this sample are fewer than 150,000 distinct CDR3 sequences; more than 40% of them occurred a single time. The biggest ten clones account for 2.5% to 3% of the sample. Specimen: sorted CD4+, CD8+, or CD8+CD57+ T cells (not recorded which) from PBMCs. Source of these receptors: a human donor in good health, serving as a control.

In this sample, this clonotype turned up many times. The chain employs TRBV7-2 and TRBJ2-5; a weak D match, TRBD1 (6 bases). V lost 3 bases to trimming and J lost 0 bases, with 20 bases between them. Germline CDR1 and CDR2: SGHTA and FQGNSA. This CDR3 is built from 18 residues. CDR3 residues: CASSLIGQGIMYQETQYF. The CDR3 nucleotides read TGTGCCAGCAGCTTGATTGGGCAGGGGATCATGTACCAAGAGACCCAGTACTTC.

In regard to this clonotype: Given a much more abundant clone one base away, this may be a read error. The chain carries TRBV11-1 and TRBJ2-7, with a weak D call TRBD2 (6 bases). The CDR3 runs to 18 residues. V shed 1 base and J shed 5 bases, with 24 bases lying between them. Per germline, CDR1 SGHAT and CDR2 FQDESV (reference sequence). The CDR3 is CASSLDFSPKRGEDEQYF. CDR3 DNA: TGTGCCAGCAGCTTAGATTTCAGCCCCAAAAGAGGGGAGGACGAGCAGTACTTC.

The J gene is TRBJ1-3, the V gene TRBV11-1; unclear D gene. V was shortened by 0 bases and J by 7 bases, with 16 bases between the two germline ends. The CDR3 consists of 16 residues. Germline V gives CDR1 SGHAT, CDR2 FQDESV (reference sequence). CDR3 protein: CASSLARGAVPNTIYF. CDR3 bases: TGTGCCAGCAGCTTAGCCCGAGGCGCCGTCCCCAACACCATATATTTT.

In this sample, this clonotype turned up many times. The chain couples TRBV7-2 to TRBJ2-1; 10 nucleotides agree with TRBD2. The V segment lost 1 base and the J segment 6 bases; nucleotides outside the gene matches: 6. This CDR3 comprises 16 residues. CDR1 is SGHTA and CDR2 is FQGNSA in the germline V gene. In nucleotides, the CDR3 is TGTGCCAGCAGCTTAGGTCCAGCGGGGGGGGGCAATGAGCAGTTCTTC. This gives the protein CASSLGPAGGGNEQFF.

This clonotype has just a few counts. The chain employs TRBV10-2 and TRBJ1-6; D may be TRBD1 (5 bases). This CDR3 has 14 amino acids. From germline, CDR1 is WSHSY and CDR2 SAAADI. The V gene lost 6 bases and the J gene lost 10 bases, with 16 bases spanning the gap. The CDR3 loop reads CASSGQSTGSPLHF. The CDR3, as DNA: TGCGCCAGCAGCGGACAAAGTACAGGATCACCCCTCCACTTT.

This clonotype was detected a few times. A read error may be the cause here, since a much bigger clone is one base away. J is TRBJ2-2 and V is TRBV5-8; D gene ambiguous. The CDR3 contains 14 residues. Germline V gene sequence: CDR1 SGHTS, CDR2 YDEGEE. The CDR3 loop is CASGLAGFTGELFF. CDR3 in DNA: TGTGCCAGCGGCTTGGCAGGATTCACCGGGGAGCTGTTTTTT.

This clonotype has just a few counts. The CDR3 nucleotides are TGCAGCGTTTATGAGGGCGGTAAGGGCAGCTATGGCTACACCTTC. It codes for CSVYEGGKGSYGYTF. V is TRBV29-1 and J is TRBJ1-2; D is undetermined. Germline V gene lookup returns CDR1 SQVTM and CDR2 ANQGSEA. The CDR3 runs 15 residues. Trimming took off 5 bases at V and 4 bases at J, with 20 bases between the two ends.

In this sample, this clonotype turned up many times. This chain connects TRBV19 to TRBJ1-5; D ambiguous. Germline V lookup: CDR1 LNHDA, CDR2 SQIVND (reference sequence). The CDR3 is 16 residues long. V was shortened by 6 bases and J by 0 bases, with 15 bases between the two germline ends. CDR3 region: CASRRAGSYSNQPQHF. As DNA, the CDR3 is TGTGCCAGTAGGCGGGCGGGTAGTTATAGCAATCAGCCCCAGCATTTT.

The sample holds many counts of this clonotype. This chain links TRBV7-3 with TRBJ1-1; D perhaps matches TRBD1 (6 bases). This CDR3 contains 13 residues. Trimming pared 4 bases from V and 3 bases from J, leaving 9 bases between. Germline V CDR1 and CDR2: SGHTA, FQGTGA. The CDR3 protein is CASSSGQYTEAFF. The CDR3 nucleotides are TGTGCCAGCAGCTCCGGACAGTACACTGAAGCTTTCTTT.

At least ten counts were recorded for this clonotype. One junction end does not reproduce the germline sequence, and a read error may be involved. The chain links TRBV7-9 to TRBJ2-7, with D perhaps matching TRBD2 (7 bases). CDR3 length equals 13 residues. CDR1 is SEHNR and CDR2 is FQNEAQ in the germline V gene (reference sequence). CDR3 sequence reads: CASSLAGAYEQYF. CDR3 sequence (DNA): TGCGCCAGCAGCTTGGCGGGGGCTTACGAGCAGTACTTC.

The J gene is TRBJ2-7, the V gene TRBV6-1, with D perhaps matching TRBD2 (5 bases). CDR3 length: 15 residues. V lost 7 bases to trimming and J lost 0 bases, with 16 bases between them. Germline CDR1 MNHNS, CDR2 SASEGT. The CDR3 coding sequence is TGTGCCAGCACGAATGGCTATGGGAGCTCCTACGAGCAGTACTTC. This translates into CASTNGYGSSYEQYF.

This clonotype appeared a few times. The J gene is TRBJ2-1, the V gene TRBV2; 11 nucleotides agree with TRBD2. With V trimmed by 3 bases and J by 6 bases, 10 bases remained unmatched. Germline CDR1 and CDR2: SNHLY and FYNNEI. This CDR3 has 17 residues. The CDR3 here is CASSEGPHSGGVNEQFF. The CDR3 DNA reads as TGTGCCAGCAGTGAGGGGCCTCATAGCGGGGGGGTCAATGAGCAGTTCTTC.

The chain combines TRBV7-8 with TRBJ2-7; 8 bases match TRBD1. After removal of 5 bases from V and 5 bases from J, the junction contained 8 bases not matched to a gene. The CDR3 totals 14 residues. Germline V gives CDR1 SGHVS, CDR2 FQNEAQ. This CDR3 is CASSTPDRVHEQYF. CDR3 nucleotides: TGTGCCAGCAGCACTCCGGACAGGGTCCACGAGCAGTACTTC.

This clonotype showed up many times. The chain joins TRBV11-3 to TRBJ1-1; D is undetermined. The CDR3 spans 11 residues. Germline CDR1 SGHNT, CDR2 YENEEA. The ends were cut back, 5 bases at V and 11 bases at J, with 12 bases in the middle. For the CDR3, the DNA is TGTGCCAGCAGCCCGGGTCAAAAGGCTTTCTTT. It is translated as CASSPGQKAFF.

This chain uses TRBV10-2 with TRBJ2-7, with D perhaps TRBD2 (5 bases). V shed 2 bases and J shed 3 bases, with 11 bases lying between them. The CDR3 totals 14 residues. Germline V lookup: CDR1 WSHSY, CDR2 SAAADI. The CDR3 spells CASSETVGSYEQYF. The CDR3 nucleotides read TGCGCCAGCAGTGAGACCGTAGGGAGCTACGAGCAGTACTTC.